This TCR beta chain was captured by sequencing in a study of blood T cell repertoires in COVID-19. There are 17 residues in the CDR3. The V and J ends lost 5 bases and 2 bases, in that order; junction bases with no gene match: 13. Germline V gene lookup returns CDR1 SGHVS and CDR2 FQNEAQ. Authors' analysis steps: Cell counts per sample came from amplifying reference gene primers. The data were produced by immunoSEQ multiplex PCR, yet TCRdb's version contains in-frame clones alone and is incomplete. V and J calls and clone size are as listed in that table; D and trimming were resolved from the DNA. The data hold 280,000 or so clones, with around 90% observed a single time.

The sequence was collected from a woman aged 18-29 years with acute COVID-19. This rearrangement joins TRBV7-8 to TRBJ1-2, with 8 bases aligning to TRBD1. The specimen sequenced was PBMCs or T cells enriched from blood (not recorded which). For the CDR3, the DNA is TGTGCCAGCAGCCCCACAACGACAGGGGCCGCGAACTATGGCTACACCTTC. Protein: CASSPTTTGAANYGYTF.